This passage covers 22 T cell receptor beta chains from one sample sequenced in a study of cytomegalovirus exposure and HLA in healthy donors. Using immunoSEQ multiplex PCR, the repertoire was profiled, and TCRdb retains in-frame clones only, with some absent. Of 100,000 to 150,000 clones listed, approximately 95% are singletons. Sample: PBMCs. The origin of the receptors is a man between 18 and 29 years old in good health and CMV-seronegative.

The rearrangement uses TRBV15 and TRBJ2-5; 9 nucleotides agree with TRBD2. V dropped 0 bases and J dropped 2; count of bases not matched to a gene: 10. This CDR3 is built from 18 residues. Germline values: CDR1 LNHNV, CDR2 YYDKDF (reference sequence). The CDR3 DNA reads TGTGCCACCAGCAGAGACGTTGCTAGCGGGACGAGACAAGAGACCCAGTACTTC. Translated, it gives CATSRDVASGTRQETQYF. Variable domain in full (rest from reference TRBV15 and TRBJ2-5): DAMVIQNPRYQVTQFGKPVTLSCSQTLNHNVMYWYQQKSSQAPKLLFHYYDKDFNNEADTPDNFQSRRPNTSFCFLDIRSPGLGDTAMYLCATSRDVASGTRQETQYFGPGTRLLVL.

The chain recombines TRBV28 with TRBJ2-3; 7 positions match TRBD2. V was pared by 5 bases and J by 4 bases, with 3 bases of the junction left unmatched. Germline V gives CDR1 MDHEN, CDR2 SYDVKM. The CDR3 is 13 amino acids. The CDR3 spells CASSLGLADTQYF. The CDR3 DNA sequence: TGTGCCAGCAGTCTCGGACTAGCAGATACGCAGTATTTT.

The gene calls are TRBV7-8 and TRBJ1-1, with a tentative D call TRBD1 (5 bases). From germline, CDR1 is SGHVS and CDR2 FQNEAQ. CDR3 length equals 15 residues. V lost 5 bases, J lost 4 bases, and 17 bases lay in between. The CDR3 nucleotides read TGTGCCAGCAGCGAGCCGGGACTGGGGTTCACTGAAGCTTTCTTT. Residues: CASSEPGLGFTEAFF.

The rearrangement joins TRBV11-1 to TRBJ2-7; no firm D call. Germline assignment: CDR1 SGHAT and CDR2 FQDESV (reference sequence). The CDR3 is 13 amino acids. V was pared by 6 bases and J by 1 base, with 10 bases between. This CDR3 reads CASSPDISYEQYF. DNA of the CDR3: TGTGCCAGCAGTCCCGACATTTCCTACGAGCAGTACTTC. The full variable domain, with the rest looked up from reference TRBV11-1 and TRBJ2-7, is EAEVAQSPRYKITEKSQAVAFWCDPISGHATLYWYRQILGQGPELLVQFQDESVVDDSQLPKDRFSAERLKGVDSTLKIQPAELGDSAMYLCASSPDISYEQYFGPGTRLTVT.

The chain couples TRBV4-3 to TRBJ2-7; D is possibly TRBD2 (6 bases). V was pared by 2 bases and J by 3 bases, with 20 bases between. Germline CDR1 reads LGHNA; CDR2 reads YSLEER. CDR3 length equals 17 residues. DNA of the CDR3: TGCGCCAGCAGCCAAATTGGAAAGTGGGGGGAAGGCTACGAGCAGTACTTC. This gives the protein CASSQIGKWGEGYEQYF.

The CDR3 region has the DNA TGTGCCAGCAGCCAAAGCCTAGTCGGGGAGACTGAAGCTTTCTTT. Its translation: CASSQSLVGETEAFF. The rearrangement joins TRBV6-5 to TRBJ1-1; D remains unclear. Trimming took 6 bases from V and 5 from J, leaving 19 bases between them. Per germline, CDR1 MNHEY and CDR2 SVGAGI. The CDR3 extends over 15 amino acids.

The chain carries TRBV6-6 and TRBJ1-2, with a tentative D call TRBD1 (5 bases). The CDR3 is made up of 13 amino acids. Germline CDR1 is MNHNY and CDR2 is SVGAGI (reference sequence). V gave up 6 bases and J gave up 4 bases, with 12 bases separating them. DNA for the CDR3: TGTGCCAGCAGGGGTCGACAGTCCTATGGCTACACCTTC. Residues: CASRGRQSYGYTF.

This chain links TRBV19 with TRBJ1-1, with D uncertain. CDR1 is LNHDA, CDR2 SQIVND, per germline (reference sequence). This CDR3 contains 13 residues. V lost 7 bases to trimming and J lost 0 bases, with 9 bases between them. The DNA of the CDR3 is TGTGCCAGTACGGGTTCCATGAACACTGAAGCTTTCTTT. Residues: CASTGSMNTEAFF.

The rearrangement links TRBV7-2 to TRBJ2-1, with D maybe TRBD2 (6 bases). Germline V CDR1 and CDR2: SGHTA, FQGNSA. Trimming removed 5 bases at V and 6 bases at J, with 14 bases between. This CDR3 has 14 residues. This chain's CDR3 is CASSPGGSGNEQFF. The CDR3 DNA sequence: TGTGCCAGCAGCCCCGGGGGTTCGGGCAATGAGCAGTTCTTC. The complete variable domain, with remaining parts taken from reference TRBV7-2 and TRBJ2-1, reads GAGVSQSPSNKVTEKGKDVELRCDPISGHTALYWYRQSLGQGLEFLIYFQGNSAPDKSGLPSDRFSAERTGGSVSTLTIQRTQQEDSAVYLCASSPGGSGNEQFFGPGTRLTVL.

The chain joins TRBV6-1 to TRBJ2-4; TRBD1 is a possible D gene (6 bases). Germline V gene data show CDR1 as MNHNS and CDR2 as SASEGT. The CDR3 sequence is 14 residues long. V dropped 8 bases and J dropped 1 base, with 12 bases sitting between them. CDR3 residues: CASWGQGAKNIQYF. The CDR3 nucleotides are TGTGCCAGCTGGGGGCAGGGGGCCAAAAACATTCAGTACTTC.

V usage is TRBV19 and J usage is TRBJ1-2; D unclear. The CDR3 extends over 15 amino acids. Trimming took off 3 bases at V and 5 bases at J, with 16 bases between the two ends. The germline V gene has CDR1 LNHDA and CDR2 SQIVND (reference sequence). The CDR3 region has the DNA TGTGCCAGTAGTATCTTCCCGGTCGACTTTTATGGCTACACCTTC. Translated: CASSIFPVDFYGYTF.

This clone is a singleton in its sample. The chain recombines TRBV7-2 with TRBJ2-1, with TRBD2 matching over 11 bases. Per germline, CDR1 SGHTA and CDR2 FQGNSA. J gave up 7 bases and V 2 bases, and 7 bases lay outside the gene matches. This CDR3 has 16 amino acids. In DNA, the CDR3 is TGTGCCAGCAGCTTACTAGCTAGCGGGAGGCTTAATGAGCAGTTCTTC. It is translated as CASSLLASGRLNEQFF.

The chain combines TRBV20-1 with TRBJ2-5; D is undetermined. From germline, CDR1 is DFQATT and CDR2 SNEGSKA (reference sequence). V gave up 0 bases and J gave up 7 bases, with 6 bases separating them. The CDR3 has 11 residues. For the CDR3, the DNA is TGCAGTGCTAGAGAGCTAGGGACCCAGTACTTC. Its translation is CSARELGTQYF.

The V call is TRBV7-3, the J call TRBJ2-2; no firm D call. Looked up from germline, CDR1 is SGHTA and CDR2 is FQGTGA. Trimming shortened V by 5 bases and J by 6 bases, and 10 bases separated the two germline ends. CDR3 length: 13 residues. CDR3 sequence reads: CASSLRFAGELFF. The DNA for the CDR3 is TGTGCCAGCAGCCTCCGTTTCGCCGGGGAGCTGTTTTTT.

V is TRBV7-3 and J is TRBJ2-7, with a tentative D call TRBD2 (6 bases). The CDR3 covers 14 residues. Germline V gene lookup returns CDR1 SGHTA and CDR2 FQGTGA. V was clipped by 2 bases and J by 4 bases, with 12 bases between them. The CDR3 sequence: CASSLGGITYEQYF. The CDR3 region has the DNA TGTGCCAGCAGCTTAGGGGGGATCACGTACGAGCAGTACTTC. Full variable domain (missing parts from reference TRBV7-3 and TRBJ2-7): GAGVSQTPSNKVTEKGKYVELRCDPISGHTALYWYRQSLGQGPEFLIYFQGTGAADDSGLPNDRFFAVRPEGSVSTLKIQRTERGDSAVYLCASSLGGITYEQYFGPGTRLTVT.

The table lists this clone with a few counts. The V call is TRBV7-8, the J call TRBJ1-2, with 10 bases matching TRBD1. The CDR3 is 17 amino acids. The J segment lost 0 bases and the V segment lost 5 bases, leaving 9 bases of the junction unmatched. CDR1 and CDR2 from the germline V gene are SGHVS and FQNEAQ. The CDR3 spells CASSPGQGVSSNYGYTF. As DNA, the CDR3 is TGTGCCAGCAGCCCAGGACAGGGGGTCTCTTCTAACTATGGCTACACCTTC.

DNA of the CDR3: TGCAGCGTTGACAGCCGGGACAGGTCTGAAGCTTTCTTT. Translating gives CSVDSRDRSEAFF. The chain combines TRBV29-1 with TRBJ1-1, with TRBD1 identical over 8 bases. CDR3 length equals 13 residues. The germline V gene encodes CDR1 SQVTM and CDR2 ANQGSEA. V trimming: 3 bases; J trimming: 6 bases; junction bases outside the gene matches: 6.

This chain joins TRBV2 and TRBJ1-5; 7 bases are shared with TRBD1. This CDR3 has 13 amino acids. J lost 2 bases, V lost 8 bases, and 3 bases had no gene match. In germline, CDR1 is SNHLY, CDR2 FYNNEI. The CDR3 reads CASGTGGNQPQHF. The CDR3 DNA reads TGTGCCAGCGGAACAGGGGGCAATCAGCCCCAGCATTTT. Supplemented by reference TRBV2 and TRBJ1-5, the full variable domain reads EPEVTQTPSHQVTQMGQEVILRCVPISNHLYFYWYRQILGQKVEFLVSFYNNEISEKSEIFDDQFSVERPDGSNFTLKIRSTKLEDSAMYFCASGTGGNQPQHFGDGTRLSIL.

V is TRBV20-1 and J is TRBJ2-7, with a possible D match to TRBD2 (5 bases). Trimming stripped 7 bases from V and 3 bases from J, with 10 bases between. Germline assignment: CDR1 DFQATT and CDR2 SNEGSKA (reference sequence). This CDR3 is 11 amino acids long. The CDR3 coding sequence is TGCAGTGAATCGAGCGGCTACGAGCAGTACTTC. It codes for CSESSGYEQYF.

The chain couples TRBV6-5 to TRBJ1-1; 10 positions agree with TRBD1. CDR1 MNHEY and CDR2 SVGAGI come from the germline V gene. V dropped 6 bases and J dropped 4; count of bases not matched to a gene: 5. CDR3 length equals 14 residues. CDR3 DNA: TGTGCCAGCAGACTGGACAGGGGGGGCACTGAAGCTTTCTTT. This encodes CASRLDRGGTEAFF.

This chain connects TRBV5-8 to TRBJ1-2, with D tentatively TRBD1 (6 bases). Per germline, CDR1 SGHTS and CDR2 YDEGEE. The CDR3 consists of 14 residues. Trimming removed 0 bases at V and 7 bases at J, with 13 bases between. CDR3 in DNA: TGTGCCAGCAGCTTGGCACAGGGTGGTACTGGCTACACCTTC. This sequence encodes CASSLAQGGTGYTF.

The chain joins TRBV5-4 to TRBJ2-5; 8 bases are a match to TRBD2. Per the germline V gene, CDR1 is SGHNT and CDR2 is YYREEE (reference sequence). With 3 bases clipped from V and 5 bases from J, the junction kept 9 bases outside the gene matches. CDR3 length equals 15 residues. The CDR3 DNA is TGTGCCAGCAGCTCTAAAGCGGGAGAGGGGGAGACCCAGTACTTC. This codes for CASSSKAGEGETQYF.